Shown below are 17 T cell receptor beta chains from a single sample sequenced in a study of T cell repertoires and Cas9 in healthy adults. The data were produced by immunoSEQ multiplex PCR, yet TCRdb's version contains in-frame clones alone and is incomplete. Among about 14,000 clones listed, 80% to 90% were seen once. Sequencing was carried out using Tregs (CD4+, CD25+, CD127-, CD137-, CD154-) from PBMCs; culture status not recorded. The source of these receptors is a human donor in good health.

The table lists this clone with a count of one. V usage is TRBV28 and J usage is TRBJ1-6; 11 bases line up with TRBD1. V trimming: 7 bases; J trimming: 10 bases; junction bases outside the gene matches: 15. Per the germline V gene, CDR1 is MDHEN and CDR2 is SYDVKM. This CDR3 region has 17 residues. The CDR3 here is CASISLRGQGVWSPLHF. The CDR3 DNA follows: TGTGCCAGCATAAGTCTACGGGGACAGGGGGTATGGTCACCCCTCCACTTT.

CDR3 protein: CASSRGGMVAVYNEQFF. The CDR3 bases are TGCGCCAGCAGCCGAGGGGGGATGGTAGCGGTCTACAATGAGCAGTTCTTC. V gene TRBV4-1 combines with J gene TRBJ2-1; D tentatively fits TRBD1 or TRBD2 (6 bases each). With 4 bases removed from V and 3 bases from J, the gap between germline ends came to 19 bases. Germline loops: CDR1 MGHRA, CDR2 YSYEKL. This CDR3 comprises 17 residues.

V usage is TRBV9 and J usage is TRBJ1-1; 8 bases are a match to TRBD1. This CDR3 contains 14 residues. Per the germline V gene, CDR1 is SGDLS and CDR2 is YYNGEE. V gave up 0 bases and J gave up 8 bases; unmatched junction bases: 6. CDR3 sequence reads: CASSVGQGASEAFF. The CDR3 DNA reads TGTGCCAGCAGCGTAGGGCAGGGGGCTTCGGAAGCTTTCTTT.

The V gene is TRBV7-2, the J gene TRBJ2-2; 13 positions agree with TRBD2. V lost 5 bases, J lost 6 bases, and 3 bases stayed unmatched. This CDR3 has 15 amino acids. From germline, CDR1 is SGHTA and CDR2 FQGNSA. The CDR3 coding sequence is TGTGCCAGCAGCGAGGGACTAGCGGGGTCCGGGGAGCTGTTTTTT. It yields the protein CASSEGLAGSGELFF.

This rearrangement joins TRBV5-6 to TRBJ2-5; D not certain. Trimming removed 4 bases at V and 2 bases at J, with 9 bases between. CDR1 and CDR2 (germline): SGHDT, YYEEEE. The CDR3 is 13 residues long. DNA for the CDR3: TGTGCCAGCAGCCGACGGGTTCAAGAGACCCAGTACTTC. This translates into CASSRRVQETQYF. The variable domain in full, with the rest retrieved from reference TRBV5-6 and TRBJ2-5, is DAGVTQSPTHLIKTRGQQVTLRCSPKSGHDTVSWYQQALGQGPQFIFQYYEEEERQRGNFPDRFSGHQFPNYSSELNVNALLLGDSALYLCASSRRVQETQYFGPGTRLLVL.

CDR3 sequence reads: CASSLAGRPQHF. The CDR3 coding sequence is TGTGCCAGCAGCTTGGCTGGCCGGCCCCAGCATTTT. The chain recombines TRBV5-6 with TRBJ1-5; D ambiguous. V was clipped by 0 bases and J by 9 bases, with 7 bases between them. Germline CDR1 SGHDT, CDR2 YYEEEE. CDR3 length: 12 amino acids.

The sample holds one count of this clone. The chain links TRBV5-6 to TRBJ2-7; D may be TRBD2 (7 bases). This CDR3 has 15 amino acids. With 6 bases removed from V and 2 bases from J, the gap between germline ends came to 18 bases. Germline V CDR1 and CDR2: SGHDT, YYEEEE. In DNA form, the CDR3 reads TGTGCCAGCACAAACCGAGGGGGGGTTCCCTACGAGCAGTACTTC. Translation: CASTNRGGVPYEQYF.

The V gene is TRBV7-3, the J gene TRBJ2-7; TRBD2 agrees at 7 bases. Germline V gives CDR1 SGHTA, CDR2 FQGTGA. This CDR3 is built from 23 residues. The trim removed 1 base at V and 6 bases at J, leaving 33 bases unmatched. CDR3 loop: CASSLRCPRHIDWGLREIFEQYV. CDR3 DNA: TGTGCCAGCAGCTTAAGATGCCCCAGGCATATTGATTGGGGTTTGCGGGAGATTTTCGAGCAGTACGTC.

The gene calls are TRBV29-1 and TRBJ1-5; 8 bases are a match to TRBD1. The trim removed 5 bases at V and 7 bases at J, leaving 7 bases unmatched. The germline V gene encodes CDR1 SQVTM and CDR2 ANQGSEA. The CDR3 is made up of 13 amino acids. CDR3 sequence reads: CSVSQGADQPQHF. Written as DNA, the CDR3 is TGCAGCGTTTCTCAGGGGGCGGACCAGCCCCAGCATTTT.

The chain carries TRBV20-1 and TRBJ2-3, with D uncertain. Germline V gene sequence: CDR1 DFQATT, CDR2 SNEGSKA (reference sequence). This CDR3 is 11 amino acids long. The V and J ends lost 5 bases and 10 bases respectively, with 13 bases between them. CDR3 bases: TGCAGTGCTCGAACCCCCTCTGCGCAGTATTTT. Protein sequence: CSARTPSAQYF.

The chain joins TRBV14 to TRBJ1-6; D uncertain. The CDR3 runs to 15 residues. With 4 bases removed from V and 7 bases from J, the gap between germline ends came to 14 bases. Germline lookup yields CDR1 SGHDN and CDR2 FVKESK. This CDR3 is CASSRSGLVNSPLHF. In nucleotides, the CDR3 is TGTGCCAGCAGCCGATCAGGACTGGTGAATTCACCCCTCCACTTT. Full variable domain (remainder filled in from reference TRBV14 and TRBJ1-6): EAGVTQFPSHSVIEKGQTVTLRCDPISGHDNLYWYRRVMGKEIKFLLHFVKESKQDESGMPNNRFLAERTGGTYSTLKVQPAELEDSGVYFCASSRSGLVNSPLHFGNGTRLTVT.

The CDR3 region has the DNA TGTGCCAGTAAAGGTCTTGGGTACAATGAGCAGTTCTTC. It encodes CASKGLGYNEQFF. The chain is built from TRBV19 and TRBJ2-1, with D hard to call. The germline CDR1 and CDR2 sequences are LNHDA and SQIVND (reference sequence). V was shortened by 7 bases and J by 4 bases, with 11 bases between the two germline ends. This CDR3 spans 13 amino acids.

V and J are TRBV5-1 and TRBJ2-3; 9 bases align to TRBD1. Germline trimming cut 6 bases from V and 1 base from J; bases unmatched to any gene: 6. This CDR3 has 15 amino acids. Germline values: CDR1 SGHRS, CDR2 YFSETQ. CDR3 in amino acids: CASTVGQGGTDTQYF. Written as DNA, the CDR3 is TGCGCCAGCACAGTGGGACAGGGAGGCACAGATACGCAGTATTTT.

The CDR3 region is CASSLGMGAVEKLFF. The CDR3 DNA reads as TGTGCCAGCAGCTTGGGTATGGGGGCCGTTGAAAAACTGTTTTTT. J is TRBJ1-4 and V is TRBV5-5, with a tentative D call TRBD1 (6 bases). V gave up 0 bases and J gave up 7 bases, with 13 bases separating them. The CDR3 has 15 residues. Germline values: CDR1 SGHKS, CDR2 YYEKEE (reference sequence).

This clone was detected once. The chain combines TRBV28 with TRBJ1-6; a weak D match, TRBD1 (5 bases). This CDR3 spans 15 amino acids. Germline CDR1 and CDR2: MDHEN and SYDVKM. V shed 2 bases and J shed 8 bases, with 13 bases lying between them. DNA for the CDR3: TGTGCCAGCAGTTTAGCACACAGGAGCTATTCACCCCTCCACTTT. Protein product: CASSLAHRSYSPLHF.

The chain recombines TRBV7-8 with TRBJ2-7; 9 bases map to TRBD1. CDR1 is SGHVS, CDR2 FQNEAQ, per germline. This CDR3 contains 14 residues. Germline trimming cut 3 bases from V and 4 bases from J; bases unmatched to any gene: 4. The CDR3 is CASSFWDRAYEQYF. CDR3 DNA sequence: TGTGCCAGCAGCTTCTGGGACAGGGCTTACGAGCAGTACTTC.

In DNA, the CDR3 is TGTGCCAGCACCCGGGGGGCGGGGGCGCACGAGCAGTACTTC. Translation: CASTRGAGAHEQYF. The gene calls are TRBV7-9 and TRBJ2-7; D might be TRBD2 (7 bases). The V end was cut by 7 bases, the J end by 5 bases, with 18 bases between. CDR1 and CDR2 (germline): SEHNR, FQNEAQ (reference sequence). The CDR3 is 14 residues long.